This T cell receptor (beta chain) was captured by sequencing in a study of regulatory T cells in long-lasting Graves disease. Broader study findings: Sampling was limited to peripheral blood rather than thyroid tissue.

For this clonotype: Its specificity is not known.

The time point was: persistent/refractory GD, antithyroid drugs over 5 years with positive TRAb. Researchers made the TCR library from RNA that was extracted from PBMCs. Trimming took 2 bases from V and 8 from J; bases not matched to a gene: 9. CDR1 and CDR2 from the germline V gene are SGHTA and FQGNSA. The CDR3 totals 15 residues. iRepertoire HTBI primers and Arm-PCR of CDR3 regions built TCR beta libraries. TCRdb processed the multiplex PCR reads anew with MiXCR; each CDR3 protein has one entry. The data contain about 310,000 distinct CDR3 sequences, more than 20% of them seen just once; the ten biggest clones take up around 50%.

The starting material was peripheral blood mononuclear cells (PBMCs), obtained when the disease was refractory, from a patient treated with antithyroid drugs. The chain has TRBV7-2 and TRBJ2-1; the match to TRBD1 covers 7 bases. The sequence derives from a female donor with Graves disease. This CDR3 is CASSLPSGGSYEQFF. CDR3 sequence (DNA): TGTGCCAGCAGCTTACCATCAGGGGGTAGTTATGAGCAGTTCTTC.